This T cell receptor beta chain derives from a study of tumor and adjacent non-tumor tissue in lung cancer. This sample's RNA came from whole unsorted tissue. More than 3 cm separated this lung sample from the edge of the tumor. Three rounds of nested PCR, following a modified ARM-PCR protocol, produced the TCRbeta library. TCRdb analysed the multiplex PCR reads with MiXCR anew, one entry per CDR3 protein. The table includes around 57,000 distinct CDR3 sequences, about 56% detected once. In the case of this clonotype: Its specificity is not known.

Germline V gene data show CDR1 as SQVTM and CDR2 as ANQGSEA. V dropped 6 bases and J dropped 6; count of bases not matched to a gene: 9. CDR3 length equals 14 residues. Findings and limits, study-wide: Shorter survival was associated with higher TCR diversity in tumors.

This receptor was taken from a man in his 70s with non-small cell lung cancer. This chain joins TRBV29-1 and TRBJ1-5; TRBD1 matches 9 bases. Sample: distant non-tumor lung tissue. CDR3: CSVITGGRSQPQHF. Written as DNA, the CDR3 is TGCAGCGTGATAACAGGGGGCAGGAGTCAGCCCCAGCATTTT.